The 23 T cell receptor beta chains reported below all come from one sample, sequenced in a study of CD8 T cells in acute hepatitis C reinfection. Time point specified: naive CD8 control sorted from an acute-time-point sample. The method was immunoSEQ multiplex PCR; TCRdb's version includes in-frame clones alone and lacks a portion of them. The sample lists 30,000 to 40,000 clones, around nine tenths occurring once. Sequencing used naive CD8+ T cells from PBMCs. These receptors were obtained from a man aged 25 to 45 with chronic hepatitis C.

The V and J genes are TRBV19 and TRBJ1-2; D is possibly TRBD1 (6 bases). V lost 6 bases to trimming and J lost 4 bases, with 12 bases between them. Germline CDR1 is LNHDA and CDR2 is SQIVND (reference sequence). CDR3 length equals 13 residues. CDR3 sequence: CASSWDTSYGYTF. For the CDR3, the DNA is TGTGCCAGTAGCTGGGACACCAGCTATGGCTACACCTTC.

The chain joins TRBV6-5 to TRBJ1-2, with TRBD1 matching over 7 bases. CDR3 length equals 14 residues. Trimming cost V 5 bases and J 7 bases; bases outside gene matches: 10. The germline V gene has CDR1 MNHEY and CDR2 SVGAGI. CDR3 nucleotides: TGTGCCAGCAGTCCTCAGGGGGGGGTGCTTGGCTACACCTTC. Translated, it gives CASSPQGGVLGYTF.

The CDR3 here is CASNEASSGFYNEQFF. The CDR3 DNA is TGCGCCAGCAACGAGGCCTCTAGCGGGTTTTACAATGAGCAGTTCTTC. The rearrangement joins TRBV10-2 to TRBJ2-1; 8 positions agree with TRBD2. The junction had 12 bases not matched to a gene; V was cut back by 7 bases and J by 4 bases. This CDR3 is built from 16 residues. Looked up from germline, CDR1 is WSHSY and CDR2 is SAAADI.

This clone showed up just once. The chain joins TRBV18 to TRBJ2-2; D remains unclear. Germline CDR1 is KGHSH and CDR2 is LQKENI. Deletions cut 2 bases from V and 5 bases from J, with 12 bases between. The CDR3 runs 15 residues. CDR3 coding DNA: TGTGCCAGCTCACCAGGGAAGTTATTTACCGGGGAGCTGTTTTTT. Protein sequence: CASSPGKLFTGELFF.

The DNA for the CDR3 is TGTGCCAGCAGCTTAAATAGCAATCAGCCCCAGCATTTT. Its protein product is CASSLNSNQPQHF. The chain carries TRBV7-8 and TRBJ1-5, with unresolved D. Between the trimmed V and J ends, which lost 2 bases and 0 bases, there was a span of 2 bases. This CDR3 spans 13 amino acids. The germline V gene has CDR1 SGHVS and CDR2 FQNEAQ.

The chain employs TRBV10-1 and TRBJ2-7; TRBD2 aligns across 12 bases. The J segment lost 0 bases and the V segment lost 11 bases, leaving 8 bases of the junction unmatched. Germline V gene sequence: CDR1 WNHNN, CDR2 SYGVQD (reference sequence). This CDR3 contains 15 residues. The CDR3 here is CARRLAGDDSYEQYF. As DNA, the CDR3 is TGCGCCCGACGACTAGCGGGAGACGACTCCTACGAGCAGTACTTC.

V usage is TRBV30 and J usage is TRBJ2-7, with D unresolved. In germline, CDR1 is GTSNPN, CDR2 SVGIG (reference sequence). V was cut by 5 bases and J by 7 bases, with 18 bases left in between. CDR3 size: 13 residues. Here the CDR3 reads CAWDVLTSREQYF. The CDR3 DNA follows: TGTGCCTGGGATGTCTTAACGTCTAGGGAGCAGTACTTC.

The V call is TRBV4-1, the J call TRBJ2-2, with 8 bases aligning to TRBD1. The CDR3 totals 16 residues. Germline assignment: CDR1 MGHRA and CDR2 YSYEKL. V lost 0 bases, J lost 4 bases, and 4 bases stayed unmatched. The CDR3 is CASSQDRGRATGELFF. The CDR3 DNA follows: TGCGCCAGCAGCCAAGACAGGGGGCGCGCCACCGGGGAGCTGTTTTTT.

This clone occurred a few times. The chain links TRBV27 to TRBJ1-1; maybe TRBD1 (5 bases). V shed 5 bases and J shed 1 base, with 11 bases lying between them. Germline V lookup: CDR1 MNHEY, CDR2 SMNVEV (reference sequence). The CDR3 loop spans 14 amino acids. Here the CDR3 reads CASSTGLRNTEAFF. In nucleotides, the CDR3 is TGTGCCAGCAGTACGGGACTCCGGAACACTGAAGCTTTCTTT.

The chain employs TRBV4-3 and TRBJ2-3; D is unresolved. The germline V and J ends were trimmed by 0 bases and 0 bases, with 7 bases remaining between them. The CDR3 runs 15 residues. Germline loops: CDR1 LGHNA, CDR2 YSLEER. The CDR3 DNA reads TGCGCCAGCAGCCAAGACGGCGTCAGCACAGATACGCAGTATTTT. Translated: CASSQDGVSTDTQYF.

The chain's CDR3 is CASAWATLDGYTF. CDR3 in DNA: TGTGCCAGCGCTTGGGCGACTTTAGATGGCTACACCTTC. This chain links TRBV7-9 with TRBJ1-2; the D is unclear. With 8 bases removed from V and 6 bases from J, the gap between germline ends came to 16 bases. Germline V gene data show CDR1 as SEHNR and CDR2 as FQNEAQ (reference sequence). The CDR3 consists of 13 residues.

This chain joins TRBV6-5 and TRBJ2-7; 9 bases agree with TRBD1. This CDR3 is 15 amino acids long. The ends lost 3 bases at V and 4 bases at J; junction bases unmatched: 7. In germline, CDR1 is MNHEY, CDR2 SVGAGI. The CDR3 here is CASSYRTGAVYEQYF. The CDR3 DNA reads TGTGCCAGCAGTTATCGGACAGGGGCGGTTTACGAGCAGTACTTC.

V usage is TRBV10-1 and J usage is TRBJ2-1; 14 nucleotides align to TRBD2. J was trimmed by 1 base and V by 4 bases; bases with no gene match: 0. This CDR3 contains 16 residues. Germline V gene sequence: CDR1 WNHNN, CDR2 SYGVQD (reference sequence). Here the CDR3 DNA reads TGCGCCAGCAGTGGACTAGCGGGAGGGTCCTACAATGAGCAGTTCTTC. Its protein is CASSGLAGGSYNEQFF.

This clone has more than one count but fewer than ten. The chain employs TRBV28 and TRBJ1-2; a weak D match, TRBD1 (5 bases). CDR1 is MDHEN, CDR2 SYDVKM, per germline. The CDR3 runs to 14 residues. V lost 9 bases and J 2 bases, leaving 16 bases between the germline ends. The CDR3 protein is CASLGRGINYGYTF. CDR3 coding DNA: TGTGCCAGTCTCGGAAGGGGCATAAACTATGGCTACACCTTC.

CDR3 protein: CASNRRGEYTEAFF. The CDR3 coding sequence is TGTGCCAGCAACCGAAGGGGGGAGTACACTGAAGCTTTCTTT. The rearrangement uses TRBV2 and TRBJ1-1, with a possible D match to TRBD1 (6 bases). Germline assignment: CDR1 SNHLY and CDR2 FYNNEI. V was shortened by 7 bases and J by 3 bases, with 15 bases between the two germline ends. This CDR3 has 14 residues.

This clone was picked up a small number of times. The rearrangement joins TRBV7-9 to TRBJ1-5; D unresolved. CDR3 length: 15 residues. From germline, CDR1 is SEHNR and CDR2 FQNEAQ (reference sequence). V dropped 0 bases and J dropped 0 bases, with 6 bases sitting between them. The CDR3 region is CASSLAGNSNQPQHF. The CDR3 DNA sequence: TGTGCCAGCAGCTTAGCTGGGAATAGCAATCAGCCCCAGCATTTT. Complete variable domain (other parts from reference TRBV7-9 and TRBJ1-5): DTGVSQNPRHKITKRGQNVTFRCDPISEHNRLYWYRQTLGQGPEFLTYFQNEAQLEKSRLLSDRFSAERPKGSFSTLEIQRTEQGDSAMYLCASSLAGNSNQPQHFGDGTRLSIL.

The chain combines TRBV2 with TRBJ1-4; D not certain. Between the trimmed V and J ends, which lost 7 bases and 5 bases, there was a span of 17 bases. The length of the CDR3 is 15 residues. Germline CDR1 SNHLY, CDR2 FYNNEI. The chain's CDR3 is CASKGQQQRNEKLFF. The CDR3 nucleotides read TGTGCCAGCAAAGGTCAACAACAGAGGAATGAAAAACTGTTTTTT.

The chain is built from TRBV7-2 and TRBJ2-7, with 7 bases lining up with TRBD1. V lost 5 bases and J lost 0; bases outside the gene matches: 13. The CDR3 contains 17 residues. Germline V lookup: CDR1 SGHTA, CDR2 FQGNSA. The CDR3 region is CASSTEPGQVNSYEQYF. DNA of the CDR3: TGTGCCAGCAGCACGGAACCAGGACAGGTAAACTCCTACGAGCAGTACTTC.

This rearrangement joins TRBV7-9 to TRBJ2-2; 8 bases agree with TRBD1. This CDR3 contains 16 residues. Germline CDR1 and CDR2: SEHNR and FQNEAQ (reference sequence). The junction had 7 bases not matched to a gene; V was cut back by 3 bases and J by 4 bases. The DNA for the CDR3 is TGTGCCAGCAGCTTTTGGACAGGGCAAATCACCGGGGAGCTGTTTTTT. This gives the protein CASSFWTGQITGELFF.

The chain couples TRBV21-1 to TRBJ2-2; the table calls TRBD2, which could not be checked here. TRBV21-1 is tagged as a pseudogene. This CDR3 is built from 15 residues. CDR3 coding DNA: TGTGCCAGCAGCAAGGGCGGGGGGTACACCGGGGAGCTGTTTTTT. It encodes CASSKGGGYTGELFF.

The rearrangement links TRBV5-1 to TRBJ2-2, with D perhaps given as TRBD1 or TRBD2 (5 bases each). V was trimmed by 2 bases and J by 0 bases, leaving 14 bases between them. The CDR3 has 17 residues. The germline gives CDR1 SGHRS, CDR2 YFSETQ. CDR3 bases: TGCGCCAGCAGCTTAACTCCGGGGACGTCGAACACCGGGGAGCTGTTTTTT. It translates to CASSLTPGTSNTGELFF. The full variable domain, with the rest looked up from reference TRBV5-1 and TRBJ2-2, is KAGVTQTPRYLIKTRGQQVTLSCSPISGHRSVSWYQQTPGQGLQFLFEYFSETQRNKGNFPGRFSGRQFSNSRSEMNVSTLELGDSALYLCASSLTPGTSNTGELFFGEGSRLTVL.

The chain employs TRBV13 and TRBJ2-7, with 8 bases lining up with TRBD2. CDR1 is PRHDT and CDR2 is FYEKMQ in the germline V gene (reference sequence). V shed 5 bases, J shed 4 bases, and the junction held 16 bases outside the gene matches. CDR3 length: 17 residues. Here the CDR3 reads CASSPPQERGSRYEQYF. The CDR3 coding sequence is TGTGCCAGCAGCCCACCCCAAGAGCGGGGGTCCCGGTACGAGCAGTACTTC.

The CDR3 sequence: CASSVGKNNEQFF. The CDR3 coding sequence is TGTGCCAGCAGCGTAGGCAAGAACAATGAGCAGTTCTTC. The chain combines TRBV9 with TRBJ2-1; no clear D gene. The CDR3 sequence is 13 residues long. Per germline, CDR1 SGDLS and CDR2 YYNGEE. Trimming stripped 0 bases from V and 5 bases from J, with 6 bases between.